The 10 T cell receptor beta chains in this list originate from one sample, sequenced in a study of shared clonotypes between healthy human individuals. CD45RO-negative cells were positively selected for CCR7, leaving out terminally differentiated effector memory CD45RA+ cells. Data came from immunoSEQ multiplex PCR; TCRdb stores just in-frame clones and leaves some out. The sample consists of more than 500,000 clones, 85% to 95% of them appearing once. Sequencing input: naive CD8+ T cells sorted from blood. The receptor source for this set is a woman aged 30 to 39 in good health.

The chain carries TRBV19 and TRBJ1-2; 7 nucleotides agree with TRBD1. This CDR3 is 13 amino acids long. V was pared by 5 bases and J by 8 bases, with 8 bases of the junction left unmatched. The germline V gene has CDR1 LNHDA and CDR2 SQIVND (reference sequence). In DNA, the CDR3 is TGTGCCAGTAGTTCACAGGGGCCACAAGGCTACACCTTC. This encodes CASSSQGPQGYTF.

The genes are TRBV28 and TRBJ1-1; tentative D call: TRBD1 (6 bases). This CDR3 is 18 amino acids long. Germline V gene sequence: CDR1 MDHEN, CDR2 SYDVKM. Deletions cut 2 bases from V and 0 bases from J, with 19 bases between. CDR3 in DNA: TGTGCCAGCAGTTTAGTTCCGGGGGCAGCACCTATGAACACTGAAGCTTTCTTT. Translation: CASSLVPGAAPMNTEAFF. Filled out from reference TRBV28 and TRBJ1-1, the complete variable domain reads DVKVTQSSRYLVKRTGEKVFLECVQDMDHENMFWYRQDPGLGLRLIYFSYDVKMKEKGDIPEGYSVSREKKERFSLILESASTNQTSMYLCASSLVPGAAPMNTEAFFGQGTRLTVV.

V gene TRBV27 combines with J gene TRBJ2-7; 7 positions agree with TRBD1. The CDR3 has 17 amino acids. Germline CDR1 MNHEY, CDR2 SMNVEV (reference sequence). With 5 bases clipped from V and 9 bases from J, the junction kept 22 bases outside the gene matches. The chain's CDR3 is CASSPLPWDRHPGGQYF. CDR3 nucleotide sequence: TGTGCCAGCAGTCCCTTACCCTGGGACCGCCATCCAGGGGGGCAGTACTTC.

The J gene is TRBJ1-2, the V gene TRBV6-5, with D maybe TRBD1 (5 bases). The CDR3 consists of 14 residues. Germline V gives CDR1 MNHEY, CDR2 SVGAGI. V was pared by 0 bases and J by 6 bases, with 11 bases between. This CDR3 reads CASSYSTAGNGYTF. The CDR3 DNA sequence: TGTGCCAGCAGTTACTCTACGGCAGGGAATGGCTACACCTTC.

This chain links TRBV6-5 with TRBJ1-1, with a tentative D call TRBD1 (5 bases). Germline V gene sequence: CDR1 MNHEY, CDR2 SVGAGI. Between the trimmed V and J ends, which lost 2 bases and 3 bases, there was a span of 13 bases. The CDR3 sequence is 15 residues long. The DNA for the CDR3 is TGTGCCAGCAGTTACGGGGCGGCGAGTTACACTGAAGCTTTCTTT. This codes for CASSYGAASYTEAFF.

In nucleotides, the CDR3 is TGTGCCAGTAGTATAGTAACGTCTTTCGTGAACACTGAAGCTTTCTTT. Amino acid sequence: CASSIVTSFVNTEAFF. V usage is TRBV19 and J usage is TRBJ1-1; D call uncertain. The CDR3 covers 16 residues. V lost 1 base and J lost 0, with 12 bases in between. The germline CDR1 and CDR2 sequences are LNHDA and SQIVND (reference sequence).

The CDR3 DNA follows: TGTGCCAGCAGCCAAAACAGTCCCATTCAGTACTTC. This gives the protein CASSQNSPIQYF. The V call is TRBV5-5, the J call TRBJ2-4; unclear D gene. V lost 4 bases to trimming and J lost 9 bases, with 11 bases between them. The CDR3 length is 12 residues. Per germline, CDR1 SGHKS and CDR2 YYEKEE (reference sequence).

V and J are TRBV9 and TRBJ1-3; D gene unclear. V was shortened by 0 bases and J by 2 bases, with 12 bases between the two germline ends. CDR3 length: 16 amino acids. Per the germline V gene, CDR1 is SGDLS and CDR2 is YYNGEE. CDR3 sequence: CASSVGVGAPGNTIYF. CDR3 DNA sequence: TGTGCCAGCAGCGTAGGTGTGGGCGCCCCTGGAAACACCATATATTTT.

V and J are TRBV2 and TRBJ1-1; D is ambiguous. In germline, CDR1 is SNHLY, CDR2 FYNNEI. V was shortened by 6 bases and J by 7 bases, with 18 bases between the two germline ends. The CDR3 spans 14 residues. CDR3 coding DNA: TGTGCCAGCAGCTACGGACGGGCCTACCTTGAAGCTTTCTTT. The encoded protein is CASSYGRAYLEAFF. Complete variable domain (other parts from reference TRBV2 and TRBJ1-1): EPEVTQTPSHQVTQMGQEVILRCVPISNHLYFYWYRQILGQKVEFLVSFYNNEISEKSEIFDDQFSVERPDGSNFTLKIRSTKLEDSAMYFCASSYGRAYLEAFFGQGTRLTVV.

In its sample, this clone was seen once. The J gene is TRBJ2-7, the V gene TRBV2; TRBD1 or TRBD2 may be the D gene (5 bases each). CDR1 and CDR2 from the germline V gene are SNHLY and FYNNEI. Between the trimmed V and J ends, which lost 3 bases and 0 bases, there was a span of 9 bases. This CDR3 contains 14 residues. The CDR3 spells CASSEGRSSYEQYF. Written as DNA, the CDR3 is TGTGCCAGCAGTGAGGGACGGAGCTCCTACGAGCAGTACTTC.